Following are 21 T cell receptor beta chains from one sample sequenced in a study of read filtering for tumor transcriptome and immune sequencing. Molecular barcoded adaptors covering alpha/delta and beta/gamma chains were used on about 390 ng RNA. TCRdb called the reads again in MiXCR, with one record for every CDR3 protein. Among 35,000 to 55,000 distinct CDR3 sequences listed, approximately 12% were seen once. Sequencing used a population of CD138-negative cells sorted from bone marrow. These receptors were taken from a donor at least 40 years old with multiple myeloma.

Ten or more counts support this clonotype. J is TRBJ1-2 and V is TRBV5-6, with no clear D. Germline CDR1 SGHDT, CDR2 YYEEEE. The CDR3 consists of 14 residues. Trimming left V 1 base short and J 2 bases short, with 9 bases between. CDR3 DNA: TGTGCCAGCAGCTTGCCTGGGGAGAACTATGGCTACACCTTC. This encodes CASSLPGENYGYTF.

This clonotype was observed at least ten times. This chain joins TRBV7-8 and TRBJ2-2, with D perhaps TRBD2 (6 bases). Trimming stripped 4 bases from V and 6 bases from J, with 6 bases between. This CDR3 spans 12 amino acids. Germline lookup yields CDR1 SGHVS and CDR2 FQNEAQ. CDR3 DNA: TGTGCCAGCAGCTGGGGGGCCGGGGAGCTGTTTTTT. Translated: CASSWGAGELFF. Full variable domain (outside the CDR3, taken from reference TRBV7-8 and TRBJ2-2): GAGVSQSPRYKVAKRGQDVALRCDPISGHVSLFWYQQALGQGPEFLTYFQNEAQLDKSGLPSDRFFAERPEGSVSTLKIQRTQQEDSAVYLCASSWGAGELFFGEGSRLTVL.

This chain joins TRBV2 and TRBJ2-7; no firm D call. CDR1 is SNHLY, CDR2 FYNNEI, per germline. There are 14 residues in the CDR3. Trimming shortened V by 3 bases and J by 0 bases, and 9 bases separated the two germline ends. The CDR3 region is CASSDPPPSYEQYF. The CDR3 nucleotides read TGTGCCAGCAGTGACCCCCCCCCCTCCTACGAGCAGTACTTC.

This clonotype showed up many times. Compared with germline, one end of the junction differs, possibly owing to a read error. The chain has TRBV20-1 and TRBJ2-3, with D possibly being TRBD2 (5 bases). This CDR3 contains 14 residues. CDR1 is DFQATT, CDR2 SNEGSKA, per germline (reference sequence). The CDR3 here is CSARAGYFTDMQYF. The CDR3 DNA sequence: TGCAGTGCTAGAGCGGGGTACTTCACAGATATGCAGTATTTT.

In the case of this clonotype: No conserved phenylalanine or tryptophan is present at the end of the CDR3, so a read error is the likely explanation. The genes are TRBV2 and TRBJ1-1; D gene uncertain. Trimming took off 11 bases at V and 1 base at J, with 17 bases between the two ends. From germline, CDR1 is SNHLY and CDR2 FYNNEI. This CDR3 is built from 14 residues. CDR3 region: CAGNQRQANTEAFS. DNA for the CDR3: TGTGCCGGCAATCAAAGGCAGGCGAACACTGAAGCTTTCTCT.

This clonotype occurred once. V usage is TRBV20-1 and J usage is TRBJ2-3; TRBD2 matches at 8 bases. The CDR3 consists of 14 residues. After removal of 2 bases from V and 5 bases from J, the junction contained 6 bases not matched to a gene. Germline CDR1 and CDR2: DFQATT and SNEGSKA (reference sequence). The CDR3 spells CSARPGRARDTQYF. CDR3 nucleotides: TGCAGTGCTAGACCCGGGAGGGCCCGAGATACGCAGTATTTT.

The CDR3 region is CATKLTSSAYEQYF. Written as DNA, the CDR3 is TGTGCCACCAAACTCACTAGCAGCGCCTACGAGCAGTACTTC. The chain carries TRBV6-5 and TRBJ2-7; possible D gene TRBD2, 6 bases. Trimming shortened V by 10 bases and J by 2 bases, and 18 bases separated the two germline ends. The CDR3 consists of 14 residues. Per the germline V gene, CDR1 is MNHEY and CDR2 is SVGAGI.

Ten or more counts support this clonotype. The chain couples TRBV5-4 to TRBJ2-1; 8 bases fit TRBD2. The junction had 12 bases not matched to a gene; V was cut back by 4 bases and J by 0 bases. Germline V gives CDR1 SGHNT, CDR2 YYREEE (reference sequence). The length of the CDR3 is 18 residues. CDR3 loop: CASSPLAGTTLSYNEQFF. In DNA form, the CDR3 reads TGTGCCAGCAGCCCTCTAGCGGGCACCACCCTCTCCTACAATGAGCAGTTCTTC.

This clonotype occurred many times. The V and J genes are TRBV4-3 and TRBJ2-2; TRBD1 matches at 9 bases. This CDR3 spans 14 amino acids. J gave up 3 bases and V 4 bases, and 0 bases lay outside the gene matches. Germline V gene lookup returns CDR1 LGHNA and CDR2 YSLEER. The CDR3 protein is CASSRTGDTGELFF. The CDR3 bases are TGCGCCAGCAGCCGGACAGGGGACACCGGGGAGCTGTTTTTT.

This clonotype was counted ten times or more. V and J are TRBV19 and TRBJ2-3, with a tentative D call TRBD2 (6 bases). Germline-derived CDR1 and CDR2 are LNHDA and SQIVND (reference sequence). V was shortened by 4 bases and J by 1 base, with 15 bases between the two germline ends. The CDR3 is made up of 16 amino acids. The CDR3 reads CASSTDGRDRTDTQYF. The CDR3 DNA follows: TGTGCCAGTAGTACCGACGGGCGGGACCGCACAGATACGCAGTATTTT.

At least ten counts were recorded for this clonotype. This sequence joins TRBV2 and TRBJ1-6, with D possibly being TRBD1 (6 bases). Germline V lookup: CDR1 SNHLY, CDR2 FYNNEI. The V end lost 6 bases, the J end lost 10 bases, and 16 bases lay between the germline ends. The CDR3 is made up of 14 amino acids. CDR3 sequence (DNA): TGTGCCAGCAGGGTGGGGGGCACTGGATCACCCCTCCACTTT. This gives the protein CASRVGGTGSPLHF.

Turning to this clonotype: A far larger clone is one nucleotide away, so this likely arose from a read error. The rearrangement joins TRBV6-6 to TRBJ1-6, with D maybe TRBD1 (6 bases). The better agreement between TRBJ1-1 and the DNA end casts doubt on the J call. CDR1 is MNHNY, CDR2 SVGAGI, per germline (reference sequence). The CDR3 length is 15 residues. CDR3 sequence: CASSYSKVQEGGAFF. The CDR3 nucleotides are TGTGCCAGCAGTTACTCGAAGGTCCAGGAGGGGGGAGCTTTCTTT.

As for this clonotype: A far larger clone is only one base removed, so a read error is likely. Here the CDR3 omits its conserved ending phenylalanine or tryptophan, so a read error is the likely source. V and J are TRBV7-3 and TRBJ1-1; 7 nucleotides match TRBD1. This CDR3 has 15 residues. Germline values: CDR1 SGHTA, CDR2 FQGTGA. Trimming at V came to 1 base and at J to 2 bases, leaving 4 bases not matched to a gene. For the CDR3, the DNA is TGTGCCAGCAGCTTAAGACAGGGCCTTAACACTGAAGCTTTCCTT. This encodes CASSLRQGLNTEAFL.

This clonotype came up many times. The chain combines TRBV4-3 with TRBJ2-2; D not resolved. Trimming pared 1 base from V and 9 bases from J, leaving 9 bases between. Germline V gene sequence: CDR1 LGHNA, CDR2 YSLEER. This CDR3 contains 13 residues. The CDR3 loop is CASSQVRHRELFF. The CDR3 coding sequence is TGCGCCAGCAGCCAAGTGAGACACCGGGAGCTGTTTTTT.

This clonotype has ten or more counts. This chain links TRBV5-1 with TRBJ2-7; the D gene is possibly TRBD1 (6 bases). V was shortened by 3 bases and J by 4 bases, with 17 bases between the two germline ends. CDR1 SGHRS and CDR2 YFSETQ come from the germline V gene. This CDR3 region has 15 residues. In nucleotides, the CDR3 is TGCGCCAGCAGCTGGCAGGGGAAGCCTCATTACGAGCAGTACTTC. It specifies CASSWQGKPHYEQYF.

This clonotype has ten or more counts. CDR3 residues: CASSSTRDYEKLFF. The CDR3 bases are TGTGCCAGCAGCTCAACAAGGGACTATGAAAAACTGTTTTTT. The V gene is TRBV7-9, the J gene TRBJ1-4, with a possible D match to TRBD1 (5 bases). Trimming stripped 4 bases from V and 6 bases from J, with 12 bases between. This CDR3 comprises 14 residues. Germline V CDR1 and CDR2: SEHNR, FQNEAQ (reference sequence).

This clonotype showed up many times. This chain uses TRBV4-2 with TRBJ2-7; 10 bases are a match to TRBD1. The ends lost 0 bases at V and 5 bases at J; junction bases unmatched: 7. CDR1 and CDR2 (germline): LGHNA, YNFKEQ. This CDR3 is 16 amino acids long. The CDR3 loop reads CASSQDLVTGGHEQYF. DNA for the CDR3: TGTGCCAGCAGCCAAGATCTCGTGACAGGGGGCCACGAGCAGTACTTC.

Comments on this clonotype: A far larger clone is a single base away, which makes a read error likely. CDR3 loop: CAGSGQGNTEAFF. The CDR3 nucleotides read TGTGCCGGCAGCGGACAGGGGAACACTGAAGCTTTCTTT. The V and J genes are TRBV7-9 and TRBJ1-1, with 8 bases aligning to TRBD1. Germline V gene lookup returns CDR1 SEHNR and CDR2 FQNEAQ (reference sequence). The CDR3 runs to 13 residues.

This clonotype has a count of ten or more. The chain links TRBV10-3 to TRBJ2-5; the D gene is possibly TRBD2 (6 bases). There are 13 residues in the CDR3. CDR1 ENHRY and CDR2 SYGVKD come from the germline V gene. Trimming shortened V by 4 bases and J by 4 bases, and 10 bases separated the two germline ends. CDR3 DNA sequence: TGTGCCATCAGTGGCGGAGGGAGAGAGACCCAGTACTTC. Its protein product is CAISGGGRETQYF.

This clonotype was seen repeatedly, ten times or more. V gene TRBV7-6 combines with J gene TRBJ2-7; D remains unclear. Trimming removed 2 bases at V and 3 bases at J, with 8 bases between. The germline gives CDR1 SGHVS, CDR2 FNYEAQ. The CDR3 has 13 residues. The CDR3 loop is CASSLSLYYEQYF. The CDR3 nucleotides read TGTGCCAGCAGCTTAAGCTTATACTACGAGCAGTACTTC.

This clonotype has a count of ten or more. The CDR3 region is CASIPGQGWFQPQHF. In DNA, the CDR3 is TGTGCCAGCATCCCGGGACAGGGTTGGTTTCAGCCCCAGCATTTT. This chain joins TRBV28 and TRBJ1-5, with 9 bases fitting TRBD1. The CDR3 contains 15 residues. Trimming removed 7 bases from V and 6 bases from J; junction bases left unmatched: 10. Germline assignment: CDR1 MDHEN and CDR2 SYDVKM.